This TCR beta chain was recovered during a study of cytomegalovirus exposure and HLA in healthy donors. Study-wide results and limits: Altogether, 170 or so TCR beta chains were recorded as cytomegalovirus-associated.

Researchers ran the PCR with 60 Vbeta and 13 Jbeta primers. Generated by immunoSEQ multiplex PCR, the TCRdb table keeps only in-frame clones and is missing some. Altogether more than 95,000 clones are present, 76% being singletons, with the ten largest covering 10%. Regarding this clone: Its cognate antigen is unknown.

Trimming shortened V by 1 base and J by 3 bases, and 10 bases separated the two germline ends. This CDR3 comprises 14 residues. The V gene's germline CDR1 is SGHTA and CDR2 FQGNSA. The genes are TRBV7-2 and TRBJ2-7; maybe TRBD1 (6 bases). The source is a young woman in good health and CMV-seropositive. The sequencing sample was made of PBMCs. DNA for the CDR3: TGTGCCAGCAGCTTAGAAGAGGGGGTCTACGAGCAGTACTTC. Translating it yields CASSLEEGVYEQYF.